The clone carrying this T cell receptor (beta chain) has a single count. Its antigen remains unknown. The record originates from a study of PD-1 blockade in classical Hodgkin lymphoma. Measured with immunoSEQ multiplex PCR; TCRdb has only the in-frame clones, and not every one. The table has roughly 36,000 clones, over 70% seen once. Trimming cost V 4 bases and J 8 bases, with 20 bases left between them. In germline, CDR1 is SEHNR, CDR2 FQNEAQ (reference sequence). The CDR3 has 15 residues. Time point specified: cycle 4 day 1 (C4D1), after 6 weeks of nivolumab. All patients experienced relapse after autologous stem cell transplantation, and brentuximab vedotin exposure was variable. Study findings and constraints: Lower baseline TCR diversity was reported for newly diagnosed patients than for healthy donors.

The source was peripheral blood mononuclear cells (PBMCs), collected before the fourth cycle of nivolumab. This chain links TRBV7-9 with TRBJ1-2, with D possibly being TRBD1 (6 bases). This clonotype was sampled from a human donor with classical Hodgkin lymphoma. The CDR3 coding sequence is TGTGCCAGCAGCTCCTTAGGGGGGGGATCTGTAGGCTACACCTTC. Translation: CASSSLGGGSVGYTF.